Listed here is a single T cell receptor (beta chain). This sample is part of a study of T cell changes during pregnancy in multiple sclerosis. Libraries were prepared by immunoSEQ multiplex PCR; TCRdb keeps only in-frame clonotypes and omits some of them. The sample has 95,000 to 110,000 clones, 92% seen once. V was shortened by 5 bases and J by 1 base, with 8 bases between the two germline ends. CDR3 length: 13 residues. Germline V CDR1 and CDR2: MNHEY, SMNVEV (reference sequence). The genes are TRBV27 and TRBJ1-2; no clear D. This sequence originates from a female donor with multiple sclerosis, enrolled in a pregnancy study. The input for sequencing was peripheral blood, taken after pregnancy. CDR3 sequence: CASSVTVNYGYTF. Written as DNA, the CDR3 is TGTGCCAGCAGTGTAACAGTTAACTATGGCTACACCTTC.